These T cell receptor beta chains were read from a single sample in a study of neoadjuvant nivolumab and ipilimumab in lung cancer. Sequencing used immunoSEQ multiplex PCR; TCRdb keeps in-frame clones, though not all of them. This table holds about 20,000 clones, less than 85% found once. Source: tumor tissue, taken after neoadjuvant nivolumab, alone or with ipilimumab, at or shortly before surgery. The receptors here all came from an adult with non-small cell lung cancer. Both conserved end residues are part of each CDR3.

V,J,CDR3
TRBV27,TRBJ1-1,CASSHTWETEAFF
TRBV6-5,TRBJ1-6,CASSWSGQVDNSPLHF
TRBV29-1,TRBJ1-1,CSVGRMNTEAFF
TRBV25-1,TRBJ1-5,CASSEGGGKNQPQHF
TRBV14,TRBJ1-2,CASSYGTGDGYTF
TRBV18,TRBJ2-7,CASSPPDRTYFYEQYF
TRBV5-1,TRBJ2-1,CASSKGQGNNNEQFF
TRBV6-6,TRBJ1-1,CATGQLLNTEAFF
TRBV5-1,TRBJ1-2,CASSPAGSEGYTF
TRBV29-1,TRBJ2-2,CSVERPGEAGELFF
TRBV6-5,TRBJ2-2,CASSQRTGELFF
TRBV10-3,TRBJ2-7,CAIAMGSRSYEQYF
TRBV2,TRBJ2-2,CASSQMGFANTGELFF
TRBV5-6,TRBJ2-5,CASSLGLEQGGETQYF
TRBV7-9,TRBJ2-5,CASSLVGGGGETQYF
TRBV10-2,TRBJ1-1,CASSVSAVTEAFF
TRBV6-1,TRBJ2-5,CASSEETQYF
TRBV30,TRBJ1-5,CAWGADSNQPQHF
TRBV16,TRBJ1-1,CASSQSTPRNTEAFF
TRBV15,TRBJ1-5,CATGDYSNQPQHF
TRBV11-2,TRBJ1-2,CASSFTGQGVYGYTF
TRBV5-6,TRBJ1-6,CASSLGVPPLHF
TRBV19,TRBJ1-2,CASSLGSRDSVYGYTF
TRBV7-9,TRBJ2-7,CASSPQGVEQYF
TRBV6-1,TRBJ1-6,CASSEIGNSPLHF
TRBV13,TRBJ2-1,CASSSGLAGGSSYNEQFF
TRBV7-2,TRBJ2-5,CASKRDRVETQYF
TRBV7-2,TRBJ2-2,CATSTSGGTGELFF
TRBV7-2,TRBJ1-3,CASSRDRDSGNTIYF
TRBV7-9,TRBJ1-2,CASSLIDRDGYGYTF
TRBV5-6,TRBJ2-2,CASSPATSGGSTNTGELFF
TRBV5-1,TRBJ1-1,CASSLYGGGTEAFF
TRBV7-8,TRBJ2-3,CASSLRGGKTDTQYF
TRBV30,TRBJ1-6,CAWKDGYNSPLHF
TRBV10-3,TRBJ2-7,CAISDWTGASYEQYF
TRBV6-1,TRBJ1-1,CASDRRNTEAFF
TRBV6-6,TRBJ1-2,CASDGGVGGRDYGYTF
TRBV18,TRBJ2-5,CASSKGTQETQYF
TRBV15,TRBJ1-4,CATSRVLVQGEKLFF
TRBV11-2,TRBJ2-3,CASSPKRDDTDTQYF
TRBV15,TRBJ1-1,CATSFGHENTEAFF
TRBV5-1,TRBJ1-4,CASSLESGVEKLFF
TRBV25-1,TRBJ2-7,CASRGDNSYEQYF
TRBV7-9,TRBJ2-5,CASSPSGRAQETQYF
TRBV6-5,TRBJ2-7,CASKSPGGGYEQYF